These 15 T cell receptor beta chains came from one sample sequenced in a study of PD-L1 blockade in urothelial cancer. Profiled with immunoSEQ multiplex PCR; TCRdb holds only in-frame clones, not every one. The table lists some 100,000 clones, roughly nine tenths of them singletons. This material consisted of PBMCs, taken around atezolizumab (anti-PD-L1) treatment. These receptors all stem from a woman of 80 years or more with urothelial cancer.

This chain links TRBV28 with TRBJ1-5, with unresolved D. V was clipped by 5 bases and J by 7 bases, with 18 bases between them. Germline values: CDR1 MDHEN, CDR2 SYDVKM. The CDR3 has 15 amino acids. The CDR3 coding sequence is TGTGCCAGCAGTCCAACGAACGGGATAGGACAGCCCCAGCATTTT. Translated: CASSPTNGIGQPQHF.

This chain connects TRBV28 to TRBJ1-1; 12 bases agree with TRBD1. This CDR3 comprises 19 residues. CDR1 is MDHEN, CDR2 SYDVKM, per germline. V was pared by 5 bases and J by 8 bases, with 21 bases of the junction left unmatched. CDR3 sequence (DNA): TGTGCCAGCAGTGAGGGACAGGGGGCCCCCGGGCTGTACCTGGGGGAAGCTTTCTTT. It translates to CASSEGQGAPGLYLGEAFF.

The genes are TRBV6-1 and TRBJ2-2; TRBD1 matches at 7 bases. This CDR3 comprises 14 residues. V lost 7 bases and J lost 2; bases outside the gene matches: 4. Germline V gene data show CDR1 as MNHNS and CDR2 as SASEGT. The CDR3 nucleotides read TGTGCCAGCATAGACAGGGTTAACACCGGGGAGCTGTTTTTT. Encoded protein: CASIDRVNTGELFF.

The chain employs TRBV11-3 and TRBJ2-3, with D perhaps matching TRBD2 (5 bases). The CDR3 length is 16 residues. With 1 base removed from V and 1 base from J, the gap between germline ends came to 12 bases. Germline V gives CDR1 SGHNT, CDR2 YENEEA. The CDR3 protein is CASSLADSGGTDTQYF. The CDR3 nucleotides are TGTGCCAGCAGCTTAGCGGACTCTGGGGGCACAGATACGCAGTATTTT.

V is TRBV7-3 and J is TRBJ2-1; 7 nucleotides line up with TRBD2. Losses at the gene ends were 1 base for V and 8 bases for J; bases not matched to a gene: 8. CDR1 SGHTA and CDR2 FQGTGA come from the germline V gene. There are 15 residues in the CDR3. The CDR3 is CASSLMAGEIYEQFF. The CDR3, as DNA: TGTGCCAGCAGCTTAATGGCGGGAGAGATCTATGAGCAGTTCTTC. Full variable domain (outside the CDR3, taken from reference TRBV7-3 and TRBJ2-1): GAGVSQTPSNKVTEKGKYVELRCDPISGHTALYWYRQSLGQGPEFLIYFQGTGAADDSGLPNDRFFAVRPEGSVSTLKIQRTERGDSAVYLCASSLMAGEIYEQFFGPGTRLTVL.

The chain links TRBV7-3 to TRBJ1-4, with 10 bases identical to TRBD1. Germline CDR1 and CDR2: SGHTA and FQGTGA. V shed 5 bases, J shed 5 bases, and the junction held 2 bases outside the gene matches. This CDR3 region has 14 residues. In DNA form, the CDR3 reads TGTGCCAGCAGCCCGGGACAGGGGAATGAAAAACTGTTTTTT. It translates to CASSPGQGNEKLFF. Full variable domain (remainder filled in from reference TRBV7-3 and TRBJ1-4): GAGVSQTPSNKVTEKGKYVELRCDPISGHTALYWYRQSLGQGPEFLIYFQGTGAADDSGLPNDRFFAVRPEGSVSTLKIQRTERGDSAVYLCASSPGQGNEKLFFGSGTQLSVL.

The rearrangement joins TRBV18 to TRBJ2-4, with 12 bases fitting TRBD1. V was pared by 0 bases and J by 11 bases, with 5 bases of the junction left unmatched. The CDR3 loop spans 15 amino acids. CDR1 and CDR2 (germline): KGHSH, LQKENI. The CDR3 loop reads CASSPPGQGAYFQYF. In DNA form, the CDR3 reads TGTGCCAGCTCACCACCGGGACAGGGGGCGTATTTTCAGTACTTC.

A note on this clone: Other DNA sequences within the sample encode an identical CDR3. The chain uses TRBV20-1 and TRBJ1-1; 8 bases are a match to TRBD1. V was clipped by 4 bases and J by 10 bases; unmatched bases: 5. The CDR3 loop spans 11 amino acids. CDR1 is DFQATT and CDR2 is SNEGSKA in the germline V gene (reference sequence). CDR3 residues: CSATTDRGAFF. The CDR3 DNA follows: TGCAGTGCTACCACAGACAGGGGAGCTTTCTTT.

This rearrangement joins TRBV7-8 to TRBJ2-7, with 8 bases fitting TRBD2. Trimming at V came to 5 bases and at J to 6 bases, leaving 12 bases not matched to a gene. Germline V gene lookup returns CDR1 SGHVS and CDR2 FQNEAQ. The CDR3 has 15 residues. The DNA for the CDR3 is TGTGCCAGCAGCCCGGGATTAGCGGGATCTCTCGAGCAGTACTTC. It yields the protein CASSPGLAGSLEQYF.

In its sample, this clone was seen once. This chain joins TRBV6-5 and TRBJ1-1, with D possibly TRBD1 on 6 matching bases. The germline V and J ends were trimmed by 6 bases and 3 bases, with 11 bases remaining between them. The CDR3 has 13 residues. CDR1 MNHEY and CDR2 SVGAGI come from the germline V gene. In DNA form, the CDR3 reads TGTGCCAGCAGCCAGACAGGTGACACTGAAGCTTTCTTT. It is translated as CASSQTGDTEAFF.

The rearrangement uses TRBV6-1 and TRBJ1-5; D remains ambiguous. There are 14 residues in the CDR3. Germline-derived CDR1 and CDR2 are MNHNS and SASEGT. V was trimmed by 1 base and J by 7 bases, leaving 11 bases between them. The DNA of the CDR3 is TGTGCCAGCAGTGAAGGGTTGGGAGGGCAGCCCCAGCATTTT. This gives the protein CASSEGLGGQPQHF.

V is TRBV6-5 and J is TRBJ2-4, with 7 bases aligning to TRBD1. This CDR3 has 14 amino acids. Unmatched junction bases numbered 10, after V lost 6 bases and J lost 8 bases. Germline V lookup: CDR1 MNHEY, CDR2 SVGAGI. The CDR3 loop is CASRGMGQSDIQYF. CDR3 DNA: TGTGCCAGCAGAGGAATGGGACAGTCGGACATTCAGTACTTC.

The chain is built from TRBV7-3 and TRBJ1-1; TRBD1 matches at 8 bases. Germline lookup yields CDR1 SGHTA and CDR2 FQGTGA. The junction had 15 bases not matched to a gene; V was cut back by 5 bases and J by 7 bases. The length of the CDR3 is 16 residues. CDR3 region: CASSPSRAGGGIEAFF. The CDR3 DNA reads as TGTGCCAGCAGCCCCTCTCGGGCAGGGGGCGGGATTGAAGCTTTCTTT. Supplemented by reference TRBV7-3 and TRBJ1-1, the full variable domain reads GAGVSQTPSNKVTEKGKYVELRCDPISGHTALYWYRQSLGQGPEFLIYFQGTGAADDSGLPNDRFFAVRPEGSVSTLKIQRTERGDSAVYLCASSPSRAGGGIEAFFGQGTRLTVV.

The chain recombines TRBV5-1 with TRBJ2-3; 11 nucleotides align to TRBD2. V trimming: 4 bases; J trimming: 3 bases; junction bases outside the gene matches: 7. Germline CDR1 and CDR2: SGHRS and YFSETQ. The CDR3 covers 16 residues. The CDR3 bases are TGCGCCAGCAGCGCCTTAGCGGGAGGGCCGACAGATACGCAGTATTTT. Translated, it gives CASSALAGGPTDTQYF.

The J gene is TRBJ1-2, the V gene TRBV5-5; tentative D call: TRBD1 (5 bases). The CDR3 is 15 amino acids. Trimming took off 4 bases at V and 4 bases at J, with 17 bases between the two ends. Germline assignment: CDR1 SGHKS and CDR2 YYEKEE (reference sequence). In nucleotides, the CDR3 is TGTGCCAGCAGCCGAGTGGGTCCCCAGGGCTATGGCTACACCTTC. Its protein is CASSRVGPQGYGYTF. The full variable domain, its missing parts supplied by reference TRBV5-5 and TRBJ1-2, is DAGVTQSPTHLIKTRGQQVTLRCSPISGHKSVSWYQQVLGQGPQFIFQYYEKEERGRGNFPDRFSARQFPNYSSELNVNALLLGDSALYLCASSRVGPQGYGYTFGSGTRLTVV.